The 20 T cell receptor beta chains below all came from one sample that was sequenced in a study of cytomegalovirus exposure and HLA in healthy donors. Amplification used 60 Vbeta primers and 13 Jbeta primers. Sequencing was performed with immunoSEQ multiplex PCR; in TCRdb, only in-frame clones are kept and a portion is missing. The data show around 150,000 clones, approximately 84% seen once. Source material: PBMCs. The origin of the receptors is a man aged 18-30 years in good health and CMV-seropositive.

The genes are TRBV9 and TRBJ1-4, with 10 bases identical to TRBD1. Trimming cost V 4 bases and J 6 bases; bases outside gene matches: 6. This CDR3 spans 15 amino acids. The germline V gene has CDR1 SGDLS and CDR2 YYNGEE. CDR3 region: CASSKDRGRDEKLFF. Here the CDR3 DNA reads TGTGCCAGCAGCAAAGACAGGGGGCGGGATGAAAAACTGTTTTTT.

The chain combines TRBV5-6 with TRBJ2-3, with D maybe TRBD1 (8 bases). The CDR3 consists of 15 residues. CDR1 and CDR2 (germline): SGHDT, YYEEEE. With 5 bases removed from V and 8 bases from J, the gap between germline ends came to 21 bases. CDR3 DNA sequence: TGTGCCAGCAGTGGGGGGGGGACAGGAGAAGGTACGCAGTATTTT. It translates to CASSGGGTGEGTQYF. Looking up the rest from reference TRBV5-6 and TRBJ2-3 gives the full variable domain: DAGVTQSPTHLIKTRGQQVTLRCSPKSGHDTVSWYQQALGQGPQFIFQYYEEEERQRGNFPDRFSGHQFPNYSSELNVNALLLGDSALYLCASSGGGTGEGTQYFGPGTRLTVL.

Written as DNA, the CDR3 is TGCGCCAGCAGCTTTGACACCGCTAACTATGGCTACACCTTC. The encoded protein is CASSFDTANYGYTF. V is TRBV5-1 and J is TRBJ1-2; D ambiguous. The CDR3 loop spans 14 amino acids. The germline gives CDR1 SGHRS, CDR2 YFSETQ. V gave up 2 bases and J gave up 0 bases, with 8 bases separating them.

The rearrangement links TRBV5-4 to TRBJ2-3, with 8 bases matching TRBD2. Trimming cost V 4 bases and J 6 bases; bases outside gene matches: 4. The CDR3 has 13 amino acids. Germline V CDR1 and CDR2: SGHNT, YYREEE (reference sequence). The DNA for the CDR3 is TGTGCCAGCAGCGAGCGGGGGAGCGATACGCAGTATTTT. Protein product: CASSERGSDTQYF.

The rearrangement joins TRBV5-1 to TRBJ2-3, with 15 bases lining up with TRBD2. The CDR3 extends over 19 amino acids. The germline gives CDR1 SGHRS, CDR2 YFSETQ. V shed 3 bases, J shed 1 base, and the junction held 9 bases outside the gene matches. Here the CDR3 reads CASSSGTSGGYLGTDTQYF. DNA of the CDR3: TGCGCCAGCAGCTCCGGGACTAGCGGGGGGTACCTCGGCACAGATACGCAGTATTTT.

Details on this clone: Other nucleotide sequences from this sample produce the same CDR3. This sequence joins TRBV9 and TRBJ2-3; 9 nucleotides align to TRBD1. J lost 3 bases, V lost 4 bases, and 6 bases had no gene match. Germline values: CDR1 SGDLS, CDR2 YYNGEE. The CDR3 runs 15 residues. CDR3 sequence: CASSPRDRVTDTQYF. CDR3 bases: TGTGCCAGCAGCCCCAGGGACAGGGTGACAGATACGCAGTATTTT.

The V gene is TRBV6-5, the J gene TRBJ2-3, with D possibly TRBD2 on 5 matching bases. V shed 6 bases and J shed 4 bases, with 14 bases lying between them. Germline CDR1 reads MNHEY; CDR2 reads SVGAGI. The CDR3 totals 14 residues. CDR3 nucleotide sequence: TGTGCCAGCAGCGACTACGTAATCGCAGATACGCAGTATTTT. Its translation is CASSDYVIADTQYF.

This rearrangement joins TRBV10-1 to TRBJ2-1, with 10 bases identical to TRBD2. Unmatched junction bases numbered 9, after V lost 8 bases and J lost 5 bases. The CDR3 spans 15 residues. Germline lookup yields CDR1 WNHNN and CDR2 SYGVQD (reference sequence). This chain's CDR3 is CASWLQRGGNNEQFF. DNA of the CDR3: TGCGCCAGCTGGTTACAGCGGGGGGGCAACAATGAGCAGTTCTTC.

The rearrangement links TRBV6-6 to TRBJ2-5; D perhaps matches TRBD2 (6 bases). With 0 bases removed from V and 3 bases from J, the gap between germline ends came to 11 bases. This CDR3 spans 15 amino acids. Germline V gene lookup returns CDR1 MNHNY and CDR2 SVGAGI (reference sequence). CDR3 nucleotides: TGTGCCAGCAGTTACTCGGGACTGCCAGAAGAGACCCAGTACTTC. Residues: CASSYSGLPEETQYF.

This rearrangement joins TRBV4-1 to TRBJ2-7; 8 nucleotides line up with TRBD2. V was pared by 3 bases and J by 2 bases, with 6 bases of the junction left unmatched. Looked up from germline, CDR1 is MGHRA and CDR2 is YSYEKL. The CDR3 sequence is 15 residues long. The CDR3 nucleotides read TGCGCCAGCAGCCACGGACGGGGGGGAACCTACGAGCAGTACTTC. It yields the protein CASSHGRGGTYEQYF.

CDR3 sequence: CASSQDRTASNQPQHF. The CDR3 coding sequence is TGCGCCAGCAGCCAAGATAGGACAGCGAGCAATCAGCCCCAGCATTTT. The chain is built from TRBV4-3 and TRBJ1-5, with D perhaps matching TRBD1 (6 bases). Looked up from germline, CDR1 is LGHNA and CDR2 is YSLEER. Trimming took off 0 bases at V and 1 base at J, with 10 bases between the two ends. There are 16 residues in the CDR3.

The chain couples TRBV7-2 to TRBJ2-2; D ambiguous. Germline CDR1 SGHTA, CDR2 FQGNSA. The CDR3 length is 14 residues. Trimming took off 1 base at V and 0 bases at J, with 3 bases between the two ends. CDR3 DNA sequence: TGTGCCAGCAGCTTAGTCACGAACACCGGGGAGCTGTTTTTT. It specifies CASSLVTNTGELFF. Drawing the rest from reference TRBV7-2 and TRBJ2-2, the complete variable domain is GAGVSQSPSNKVTEKGKDVELRCDPISGHTALYWYRQSLGQGLEFLIYFQGNSAPDKSGLPSDRFSAERTGGSVSTLTIQRTQQEDSAVYLCASSLVTNTGELFFGEGSRLTVL.

This clone has at least ten counts. This chain uses TRBV6-6 with TRBJ1-1, with D unclear. The CDR3 runs 11 residues. V lost 7 bases to trimming and J lost 5 bases, with 8 bases between them. Germline V gives CDR1 MNHNY, CDR2 SVGAGI (reference sequence). The chain's CDR3 is CASTDKTEAFF. The CDR3 region has the DNA TGTGCCAGCACCGACAAGACTGAAGCTTTCTTT.

This clone was seen just once. The rearrangement joins TRBV18 to TRBJ1-5, with D possibly being TRBD1 (6 bases). CDR1 is KGHSH and CDR2 is LQKENI in the germline V gene. V lost 3 bases, J lost 0 bases, and 27 bases lay in between. CDR3 length: 21 residues. DNA of the CDR3: TGTGCCAGCTCACCCCGCTATGTTGTAACAGGGACCATCGATAGCAATCAGCCCCAGCATTTT. Its protein product is CASSPRYVVTGTIDSNQPQHF.

The rearrangement joins TRBV19 to TRBJ1-1; D might be TRBD1 (5 bases). Trimming took off 3 bases at V and 4 bases at J, with 9 bases between the two ends. CDR3 size: 13 residues. The germline CDR1 and CDR2 sequences are LNHDA and SQIVND (reference sequence). In DNA form, the CDR3 reads TGTGCCAGTAGTATGGGGAGGGGCACTGAAGCTTTCTTT. This codes for CASSMGRGTEAFF.

The genes are TRBV18 and TRBJ2-5, with unresolved D. The CDR3 is 14 residues long. The V gene lost 2 bases and the J gene lost 4 bases, with 11 bases spanning the gap. Per germline, CDR1 KGHSH and CDR2 LQKENI. The CDR3 nucleotides read TGTGCCAGCTCACCAGGGCGCTCTTTAGAGACCCAGTACTTC. It specifies CASSPGRSLETQYF.

This chain links TRBV27 with TRBJ2-7; TRBD1 might be the D (5 bases). With 7 bases removed from V and 0 bases from J, the gap between germline ends came to 13 bases. The CDR3 runs to 14 residues. Germline V gene data show CDR1 as MNHEY and CDR2 as SMNVEV (reference sequence). The CDR3, as DNA: TGTGCCAGCAAAAGGACATACGACTCCTACGAGCAGTACTTC. Translation: CASKRTYDSYEQYF.

The chain joins TRBV11-2 to TRBJ2-1, with 7 nucleotides matching TRBD2. CDR3 length equals 18 residues. Trimming removed 4 bases from V and 6 bases from J; junction bases left unmatched: 18. The germline CDR1 and CDR2 sequences are SGHAT and FQNNGV. CDR3 sequence (DNA): TGTGCCAGCAGCTCAAGTCCCACCAGGCGGGGGTTTAGCAATGAGCAGTTCTTC. Its protein is CASSSSPTRRGFSNEQFF. The entire variable domain, with the rest obtained from reference TRBV11-2 and TRBJ2-1, is as follows: EAGVAQSPRYKIIEKRQSVAFWCNPISGHATLYWYQQILGQGPKLLIQFQNNGVVDDSQLPKDRFSAERLKGVDSTLKIQPAKLEDSAVYLCASSSSPTRRGFSNEQFFGPGTRLTVL.

The genes are TRBV5-8 and TRBJ2-7; TRBD1 aligns across 7 bases. Germline values: CDR1 SGHTS, CDR2 YDEGEE. This CDR3 comprises 14 residues. V shed 4 bases and J 6 bases; nucleotides not matched to a gene: 10. The CDR3 reads CASSARGQAFEQYF. CDR3 nucleotide sequence: TGTGCCAGCAGCGCCCGCGGACAGGCTTTCGAGCAGTACTTC.

The V gene is TRBV5-1, the J gene TRBJ1-2; D might be TRBD1 (6 bases). The CDR3 has 15 amino acids. V dropped 0 bases and J dropped 0 bases, with 9 bases sitting between them. Germline assignment: CDR1 SGHRS and CDR2 YFSETQ. The DNA for the CDR3 is TGCGCCAGCAGCTTGGGGACAGCTACTAACTATGGCTACACCTTC. As protein: CASSLGTATNYGYTF.